The TCR beta chain under discussion was sequenced for a study of T cells after yellow fever vaccination (dated by TCRdb to about 2019). Notes on the research overall: The SMART-Seq v4 Ultra Low Input RNA kit was used to prepare libraries from fractions with low cell numbers. Blood samples were taken at several timepoints before and after primary and secondary immunization, and bulk PBMC replicates and cell subsets were isolated. Two healthy male donors made up the cohort, one aged 18 to 30 years and the other aged 30 to 39 years. To follow T-cell clones before and after both primary and booster YFV17D yellow fever vaccination, bulk TCR alpha and beta repertoires underwent longitudinal sequencing.

The junction shows trimming of 4 bases on V and 4 bases on J, plus 17 bases between the germline ends. The CDR3 runs 16 residues from the cysteine to the phenylalanine. Of the read, only the CDR3 DNA is kept; its 48 bases are in frame from base 1. Looking up the germline V gene yields CDR1 SGDLS and CDR2 YYNGEE. TCR cDNA was synthesized by 5'RACE template switching, which introduced a universal primer site and unique molecular identifiers. Priming of cDNA synthesis was performed from both the TCR alpha and TCR beta constant segments. Library amplification used two PCR steps, and the second PCR step added sample barcodes and sequencing adapters. Sequencing of libraries was done on Illumina HiSeq 2500 (2x100 bp) or NovaSeq (2x150 bp). As for how the authors treated the data: MIGEC was used to demultiplex reads and collapse the reads into UMI consensus sequences, and MiXCR was used for V(D)J alignment. Vaccine-responding clonotypes were identified with edgeR using replicate PBMC samples, with FDR below 0.01 and a log2 fold change above 5 up to day 15 being required. CD4 or CD8 identity was assigned to each bulk clonotype according to whether the clonotype was present at higher abundance in the sequenced CD4 repertoire or the sequenced CD8 repertoire. Through fastp at Q25 and MiXCR, TCRdb rebuilt clones from the public reads, retaining in-frame beta chains. All rows with the same CDR3 protein become a single entry with the most common DNA and genes. Here the V and J calls rest on TCRdb's processing, not on the authors' analysis. The sample profile shows under 400,000 distinct CDR3 sequences; 11% of them were found once. The ten largest clones capture 15% to 20% of the sample.

In this sample, this clonotype turned up many times. Its antigen is still unknown. Base-call qualities are not available, and no considerably larger clone is one nucleotide away. In light of the paper, this sample's treatment or condition label describes: live attenuated yellow fever vaccine strain. At each blood-draw timepoint, two biological replicates of bulk PBMCs were obtained. A standard Ficoll-Paque protocol was used to isolate PBMCs from peripheral blood. TriZol was used to extract RNA from bulk PBMCs, from CD4 and CD8 fractions, and from dextramer-positive and dextramer-negative fractions. The paper's findings and limits, for the study overall: After the booster, most of the clones that had expanded following primary vaccination were detected again (roughly 97% of CD4 and around 90% of CD8), which suggests that memory was broadly maintained. Computational filtering was needed because FACS-sorted repertoires could contain abundant contaminating clonotypes from the bulk population. Only two donors were included in the study, so the extent to which the findings can be generalized is limited. A small share of clonotypes occurred in both CD4 and CD8 compartments, likely arising from convergent recombination. The secondary T-cell response was weaker than the primary response but faster, peaking on day 5 instead of day 15.

Here the sequenced sample was PBMCs, taken on the day of the first yellow fever vaccination. The receptor chain draws on TRBV9 and TRBJ2-2; the D gene is tentatively TRBD1 or TRBD2, each matching 6 bases. The origin of this receptor is a young man who received the YFV17D yellow fever vaccine. The encoded CDR3 is CASSPLRGAGTGELFF. The DNA sequence is given as TGTGCCAGCAGCCCCCTTAGGGGGGCGGGCACCGGGGAGCTGTTTTTT.